The 18 T cell receptor beta chains below all came from one sample that was sequenced in a study of shared clonotypes between healthy human individuals. Only in-frame clones appear in the TCRdb table, and some are missing; sequencing was by immunoSEQ multiplex PCR. The data contain around 610,000 clones, approximately 96% of them singletons. CD8 cells regarded as naive lacked CD45RO, were positively chosen for CCR7, and omitted terminally differentiated effector memory CD45RA+ cells. Sequencing was done on a sample of naive CD8+ T cells sorted from blood. These receptors all come from a woman under 40 in good health.

This clone was counted once. V usage is TRBV13 and J usage is TRBJ1-4, with 12 bases identical to TRBD1. CDR1 and CDR2 from the germline V gene are PRHDT and FYEKMQ (reference sequence). V was pared by 4 bases and J by 6 bases, with 3 bases of the junction left unmatched. The CDR3 totals 15 residues. The CDR3 nucleotides are TGTGCCAGCAGCTCCGGGACAGGGGGCTATGAAAAACTGTTTTTT. Translated: CASSSGTGGYEKLFF.

This CDR3 reads CASRGDANTGELFF. The CDR3 nucleotides read TGTGCCAGCAGAGGGGACGCTAACACCGGGGAGCTGTTTTTT. The rearrangement links TRBV2 to TRBJ2-2; D is tentatively TRBD1 or TRBD2 (5 bases each). The V gene lost 6 bases and the J gene lost 2 bases, with 10 bases spanning the gap. Germline CDR1 and CDR2: SNHLY and FYNNEI. The CDR3 is made up of 14 amino acids. Based on the CDR3 plus reference TRBV2 and TRBJ2-2, the full variable domain is EPEVTQTPSHQVTQMGQEVILRCVPISNHLYFYWYRQILGQKVEFLVSFYNNEISEKSEIFDDQFSVERPDGSNFTLKIRSTKLEDSAMYFCASRGDANTGELFFGEGSRLTVL.

The chain employs TRBV28 and TRBJ2-7; 9 bases fit TRBD1. The V segment lost 7 bases and the J segment 0 bases; nucleotides outside the gene matches: 13. This CDR3 is built from 17 residues. CDR1 and CDR2 (germline): MDHEN, SYDVKM. The CDR3 nucleotides are TGTGCCAGCAATCCGGGACAGGGATCCCTTCGCTCCTACGAGCAGTACTTC. Its protein is CASNPGQGSLRSYEQYF. The entire variable domain, with the rest obtained from reference TRBV28 and TRBJ2-7, is as follows: DVKVTQSSRYLVKRTGEKVFLECVQDMDHENMFWYRQDPGLGLRLIYFSYDVKMKEKGDIPEGYSVSREKKERFSLILESASTNQTSMYLCASNPGQGSLRSYEQYFGPGTRLTVT.

The rearrangement links TRBV27 to TRBJ2-1, with D possibly matching TRBD1 (6 bases). This CDR3 comprises 16 residues. The germline CDR1 and CDR2 sequences are MNHEY and SMNVEV (reference sequence). Trimming shortened V by 6 bases and J by 0 bases, and 15 bases separated the two germline ends. CDR3 nucleotide sequence: TGTGCCAGCAGATACCAACAGGGATCCTCCTACAATGAGCAGTTCTTC. Its protein product is CASRYQQGSSYNEQFF.

The V and J genes are TRBV6-5 and TRBJ2-5; 8 bases line up with TRBD1. Germline V gene sequence: CDR1 MNHEY, CDR2 SVGAGI. The CDR3 contains 15 residues. V was pared by 4 bases and J by 4 bases, with 8 bases of the junction left unmatched. In DNA form, the CDR3 reads TGTGCCAGCAGTTTCGGACAGGGTATACGAGAGACCCAGTACTTC. Protein sequence: CASSFGQGIRETQYF.

The rearrangement joins TRBV27 to TRBJ2-7, with D tentatively TRBD1 (5 bases). From germline, CDR1 is MNHEY and CDR2 SMNVEV (reference sequence). CDR3 length equals 13 residues. V was clipped by 5 bases and J by 2 bases, with 10 bases between them. CDR3 sequence (DNA): TGTGCCAGCAGTAGGCAGGGAACCTACGAGCAGTACTTC. Translating gives CASSRQGTYEQYF.

The CDR3 DNA reads TGCAGTGCCTTGGGCACTGAAGCTTTCTTT. Protein product: CSALGTEAFF. V is TRBV20-1 and J is TRBJ1-1; D is unclear. V was cut by 6 bases and J by 4 bases, with 6 bases left in between. Germline lookup yields CDR1 DFQATT and CDR2 SNEGSKA (reference sequence). CDR3 length: 10 amino acids.

V and J are TRBV6-5 and TRBJ2-2; D may be TRBD1 (6 bases). Looked up from germline, CDR1 is MNHEY and CDR2 is SVGAGI. The CDR3 length is 14 residues. Trimming stripped 6 bases from V and 4 bases from J, with 12 bases between. CDR3 DNA: TGTGCCAGCAGCCAGACAGGCTTCACCGGGGAGCTGTTTTTT. Its protein product is CASSQTGFTGELFF.

The chain couples TRBV28 to TRBJ1-4; no reliable D call. Germline V CDR1 and CDR2: MDHEN, SYDVKM. This CDR3 is built from 13 residues. V lost 5 bases, J lost 8 bases, and 12 bases lay in between. CDR3: CASSTGRREKLFF. CDR3 bases: TGTGCCAGCAGTACCGGGCGAAGAGAAAAACTGTTTTTT.

The gene calls are TRBV2 and TRBJ2-3; D is perhaps TRBD1 or TRBD2 (5 bases each). Trimming removed 8 bases at V and 0 bases at J, with 15 bases between. CDR1 and CDR2 from the germline V gene are SNHLY and FYNNEI. The CDR3 extends over 15 amino acids. The CDR3 DNA sequence: TGTGCCAGCGGTACCGGGACGACAAGCACAGATACGCAGTATTTT. This translates into CASGTGTTSTDTQYF. The variable domain in full, with the rest retrieved from reference TRBV2 and TRBJ2-3, is EPEVTQTPSHQVTQMGQEVILRCVPISNHLYFYWYRQILGQKVEFLVSFYNNEISEKSEIFDDQFSVERPDGSNFTLKIRSTKLEDSAMYFCASGTGTTSTDTQYFGPGTRLTVL.

The rearrangement uses TRBV5-3 and TRBJ2-6, with D hard to call. TRBV5-3 is recorded as an ORF, its role being uncertain. CDR3 length equals 17 residues. Trimming left V 7 bases short and J 5 bases short, with 22 bases between. CDR3: CARLLHGEQSRANVLTF. The CDR3 nucleotides read TGTGCCAGATTGTTACATGGTGAACAAAGTCGGGCCAACGTCCTGACTTTC.

This chain joins TRBV29-1 and TRBJ1-2; weak D call: TRBD1 (6 bases). V was cut by 3 bases and J by 4 bases, with 21 bases left in between. Germline V lookup: CDR1 SQVTM, CDR2 ANQGSEA. This CDR3 is built from 16 residues. As DNA, the CDR3 is TGCAGCGTTGAGAAGTGGACAGACCTCGAGGGCTATGGCTACACCTTC. Translation gives CSVEKWTDLEGYGYTF.

Only a few counts were recorded for this clone. The genes are TRBV7-6 and TRBJ1-1; D unclear. In germline, CDR1 is SGHVS, CDR2 FNYEAQ. The V gene lost 5 bases and the J gene lost 2 bases, with 15 bases spanning the gap. CDR3 length: 15 residues. The CDR3 bases are TGTGCCAGCAGCGAACGGGATGGAGTAAACACTGAAGCTTTCTTT. It encodes CASSERDGVNTEAFF.

The chain combines TRBV9 with TRBJ1-1, with 10 bases fitting TRBD1. V was clipped by 7 bases and J by 1 base; unmatched bases: 10. The germline V gene encodes CDR1 SGDLS and CDR2 YYNGEE. The CDR3 totals 16 residues. The CDR3 loop reads CASVGQGEGGNTEAFF. The CDR3 bases are TGTGCCAGCGTCGGACAGGGGGAGGGAGGGAACACTGAAGCTTTCTTT.

The rearrangement uses TRBV14 and TRBJ2-3, with TRBD2 identical over 8 bases. The length of the CDR3 is 16 residues. With V trimmed by 0 bases and J by 5 bases, 7 bases remained unmatched. CDR1 and CDR2 (germline): SGHDN, FVKESK. CDR3 region: CASSQEFLAGLDTQYF. The CDR3 nucleotides read TGTGCCAGCAGCCAAGAGTTTCTAGCGGGTCTAGATACGCAGTATTTT.

The chain combines TRBV9 with TRBJ1-2, with 7 bases identical to TRBD1. The CDR3 loop spans 13 amino acids. Germline-derived CDR1 and CDR2 are SGDLS and YYNGEE. The V and J ends lost 7 bases and 8 bases, in that order; junction bases with no gene match: 11. The CDR3 region is CASAGGTAAGYTF. The CDR3 nucleotides read TGTGCCAGCGCAGGGGGGACGGCGGCGGGCTACACCTTC.

V gene TRBV6-6 combines with J gene TRBJ1-4, with D possibly TRBD1 on 6 matching bases. The germline gives CDR1 MNHNY, CDR2 SVGAGI (reference sequence). V was shortened by 2 bases and J by 3 bases, with 13 bases between the two germline ends. The CDR3 runs 16 residues. The CDR3 DNA sequence: TGTGCCAGCAGTTACCCCGCGGGGGCCTCTAATGAAAAACTGTTTTTT. As protein: CASSYPAGASNEKLFF.

The chain carries TRBV5-1 and TRBJ2-7, with a possible D match to TRBD1 (5 bases). There are 12 residues in the CDR3. V dropped 2 bases and J dropped 6 bases, with 9 bases sitting between them. The V gene's germline CDR1 is SGHRS and CDR2 YFSETQ. The CDR3 coding sequence is TGCGCCAGCAGCTTAAAGGGGCCCGAGCAGTACTTC. Amino acids: CASSLKGPEQYF.